The T cell receptor beta chain under discussion was sequenced for a study of PD-1 blockade in classical Hodgkin lymphoma. Study-wide results and caveats: Whatever underlies the repertoire differences (possibly disease activity or prior therapy) remains undefined. By C4D1, diversity of CD4+ TCRs had risen significantly, whereas that of CD8+ TCRs had not. Diminished baseline TCR diversity has been reported in newly diagnosed patients relative to healthy donors. Baseline diversity in complete responders resembled that of newly diagnosed patients.

Only in-frame clones appear in the TCRdb table, and some are missing; sequencing was by immunoSEQ multiplex PCR. The table lists some 2,500 clones, 61% of them singletons, with 45% to 50% in the top ten. Concerning this clone: The antigen remains undetermined.

The time point is: cycle 4 day 1 (C4D1), after more than five weeks of nivolumab. Relapses following autologous stem cell transplantation were seen in all patients, with brentuximab vedotin exposure varying. Thawed PBMCs were subjected to magnetic negative selection, which yielded isolated CD8+ T cells. The sequence was obtained from a human donor with classical Hodgkin lymphoma. The specimen was CD8+ T cells from blood, collected before the fourth cycle of nivolumab.

This CDR3 is CASSPGGATDTQYF. The CDR3 coding sequence is TGTGCCAGCAGCCCAGGGGGGGCCACAGATACGCAGTATTTT. J is TRBJ2-3 and V is TRBV11-2; either TRBD1 or TRBD2 may fit D (7 bases each). Germline V gene data show CDR1 as SGHAT and CDR2 as FQNNGV. Deletions cut 5 bases from V and 2 bases from J, with 11 bases between. The CDR3 extends over 14 amino acids.